Each of the 6 T cell receptor beta chains below was sequenced from the same sample in a study of beta chain features in type 1 diabetes. The sequenced template was cDNA made from the entire isolated RNA. Data came from immunoSEQ multiplex PCR; TCRdb stores just in-frame clones and leaves some out. The sample carries over 650,000 clones, roughly an eighth recorded once. Their recognized antigens are unknown. General study points: Type 1 diabetes patients had TCRB CDR3s that were shorter (moderately but significantly so) in all four CD4+ subsets.

The sequenced material came from naive CD4+ T cells from blood. These receptors came from a man between 18 and 29 years old with type 1 diabetes.

The gene calls are TRBV29-1 and TRBJ2-5; tentative D call: TRBD1 (6 bases). The CDR3 is 13 amino acids. Germline V lookup: CDR1 SQVTM, CDR2 ANQGSEA. Trimming removed 3 bases from V and 5 bases from J, with 13 bases in between. CDR3: CSVEMGGGETQYF. DNA for the CDR3: TGCAGCGTTGAGATGGGTGGGGGCGAGACCCAGTACTTC.

The chain combines TRBV7-9 with TRBJ2-7; 7 nucleotides line up with TRBD2. CDR3 length: 14 amino acids. Per germline, CDR1 SEHNR and CDR2 FQNEAQ (reference sequence). Trimming took 4 bases from V and 1 from J; bases not matched to a gene: 4. The CDR3 is CASSSRTSSYEQYF. The DNA of the CDR3 is TGTGCCAGCAGCTCTCGGACTAGTTCCTACGAGCAGTACTTC.

This clone occurred a few times. CDR3 protein: CAWRDRPSGGGTEAFF. The CDR3 bases are TGTGCCTGGAGAGACAGACCCAGCGGTGGGGGCACTGAAGCTTTCTTT. The chain joins TRBV30 to TRBJ1-1; D perhaps matches TRBD1 (5 bases). V dropped 3 bases and J dropped 4 bases, with 21 bases sitting between them. Germline V lookup: CDR1 GTSNPN, CDR2 SVGIG (reference sequence). The CDR3 has 16 amino acids.

This clone was seen only a few times. This rearrangement joins TRBV19 to TRBJ1-1; D perhaps matches TRBD1 (6 bases). The V end was cut by 5 bases, the J end by 1 base, with 17 bases between. Germline CDR1 reads LNHDA; CDR2 reads SQIVND (reference sequence). There are 16 residues in the CDR3. In DNA, the CDR3 is TGTGCCAGTAGTCCAGGGGACCGACGAGGGAACACTGAAGCTTTCTTT. It encodes CASSPGDRRGNTEAFF.

This sequence joins TRBV19 and TRBJ1-2; D uncertain. The CDR3 has 14 amino acids. In germline, CDR1 is LNHDA, CDR2 SQIVND (reference sequence). This CDR3 is CRTVLMAADYGYTF. DNA for the CDR3: TGTCGCACAGTACTAATGGCAGCTGACTATGGCTACACCTTC.

The sample holds a few counts of this clone. J is TRBJ2-3 and V is TRBV18; weak D call: TRBD2 (5 bases). The CDR3 spans 15 residues. The germline gives CDR1 KGHSH, CDR2 LQKENI. V lost 3 bases to trimming and J lost 5 bases, with 15 bases between them. In DNA, the CDR3 is TGTGCCAGCTCACCCTCGGACTCCCGAATAGATACGCAGTATTTT. It yields the protein CASSPSDSRIDTQYF.